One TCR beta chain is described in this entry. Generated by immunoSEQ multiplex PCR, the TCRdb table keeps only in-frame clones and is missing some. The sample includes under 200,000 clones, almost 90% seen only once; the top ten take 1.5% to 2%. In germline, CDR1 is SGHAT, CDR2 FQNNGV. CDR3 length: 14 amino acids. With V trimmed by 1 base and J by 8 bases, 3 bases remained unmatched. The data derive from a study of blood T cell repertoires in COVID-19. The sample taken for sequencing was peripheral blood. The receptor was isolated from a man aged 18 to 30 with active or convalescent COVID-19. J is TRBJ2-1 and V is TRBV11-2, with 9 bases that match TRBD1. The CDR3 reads CASSLGTGVDEQFF. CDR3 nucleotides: TGTGCCAGCAGCTTAGGGACAGGGGTGGATGAGCAGTTCTTC.